This T cell receptor beta chain emerged from a study of kidney transplant recipient with SARS-CoV-2 infection. CDR3 size: 13 residues. The germline V gene encodes CDR1 LNHDA and CDR2 SQIVND (reference sequence). V was clipped by 5 bases and J by 4 bases, with 11 bases between them. TCRdb ran MiXCR on the reads and lists one entry per CDR3 protein. The table has 250,000 or so distinct CDR3 sequences, around 30% seen once. This clonotype was counted between two and nine times. This receptor was identified in a male patient in his 30s who had COVID-19 and was a kidney transplant recipient. A share of the T cells may be of graft donor origin. Specimen: a blood sample, collected at baseline and on day 111 from a kidney transplant recipient. This chain joins TRBV19 and TRBJ1-1; a weak D match, TRBD1 (5 bases). CDR3 loop: CASSVRQFTEAFF. The CDR3 DNA is TGTGCCAGTAGTGTACGACAGTTCACTGAAGCTTTCTTT.